This TCR beta chain was observed in a study of blood T cell repertoires in COVID-19. Background on the study: Specimens from acute and convalescent COVID-19 originated in the United States, Italy and Spain.

Under the authors' procedure: Estimates of nucleated cell counts were drawn from the amplification of reference gene primers. The protocol was immunoSEQ multiplex PCR, while the TCRdb copy is restricted to in-frame clones and leaves out a portion. V, J and clone size are those of that table, while D and trimming were read from the DNA. The table has 290,000 or so clones, 90% seen once. This CDR3 is built from 15 residues. Germline V gives CDR1 MNHEY, CDR2 SVGEGT. Between the trimmed V and J ends, which lost 3 bases and 2 bases, there was a span of 11 bases. Cohort placement rested on clinical history that participants reported themselves.

The sample consisted of PBMCs or T cells enriched from blood (not recorded which). The chain uses TRBV6-2 or TRBV6-3 and TRBJ2-1; tentative D call: TRBD2 (6 bases). The source of this sequence is a woman aged 18-29 years with acute COVID-19. CDR3 nucleotides: TGTGCCAGCAGTTATCGGGGGAACCCCTACAATGAGCAGTTCTTC. Translation: CASSYRGNPYNEQFF.